The T cell receptor (beta chain) under discussion was sequenced for a study of cytomegalovirus exposure and HLA in healthy donors. Study-wide results and caveats: In vitro experiments confirmed that a few CMV-associated chains were specific for CMV antigens. A later analysis associated some 16,000 TCR beta sequences with HLA alleles at a 0.05 false discovery rate. Most TCR beta V segments were productive about 90% or about 30% of the time in an earlier analysis. Presence/absence analyses assumed roughly uniform sequencing depth across donors.

Comments on this clone: What it binds is unknown.

The CDR3 consists of 13 residues. CDR1 SGHTA and CDR2 FQGTGA come from the germline V gene. Trimming removed 8 bases from V and 1 base from J; junction bases left unmatched: 3. Amplification used 60 Vbeta primers and 13 Jbeta primers. Produced via immunoSEQ multiplex PCR; TCRdb's table is partial and in-frame only. The sample carries about 160,000 clones, 75% to 90% recorded once. The chain employs TRBV7-3 and TRBJ1-1; 8 bases are shared with TRBD1. The material sequenced was PBMCs. This TCR derives from a man aged 50-60 years in good health and CMV-seropositive. Here the CDR3 reads CASGTGRNTEAFF. DNA for the CDR3: TGTGCCAGCGGGACAGGAAGGAACACTGAAGCTTTCTTT.